This is a list of T cell receptor beta chains from one sample in a study of breast tumors, draining lymph nodes, adjacent tissues. TCRdb re-called the multiplex PCR reads with MiXCR, one entry per CDR3 protein. Among tens of thousands of distinct CDR3 sequences, approximately 54% were seen once, and the ten largest hold roughly 18%. The sequenced sample was breast tumor tissue. These receptor sequences come from a female donor with breast cancer. Some clones in this sample may be carry-over from other donors' samples. CDR3s include the opening cysteine and the closing phenylalanine or tryptophan. The D gene is left open where the match is weak. A clone size is listed for some rows: how often the clone was seen (once, few, many), or a class if it is expanded.

CDR3 length | J gene | clone size | D gene | V gene | CDR3 protein | CDR3 DNA
15 | TRBJ2-1 | once | TRBD1 | TRBV7-2 | CASSLDGTVYNEQFF | TGTGCCAGCAGCTTAGATGGGACAGTCTACAATGAGCAGTTCTTC
15 | TRBJ1-6 | . | . | TRBV7-2 | CASSSDSRFNSPLHF | TGTGCCAGCAGCTCGGACAGTCGGTTTAATTCACCCCTCCACTTT
12 | TRBJ1-1 | . | . | TRBV6-5 | CASSYGGTEAFF | TGTGCCAGCAGTTACGGAGGCACTGAAGCTTTCTTT
13 | TRBJ1-5 | . | TRBD1 | TRBV19 | CAAANRGGQPQHF | TGTGCTGCGGCTAACAGGGGTGGTCAGCCCCAGCATTTT
15 | TRBJ1-2 | . | TRBD1 | TRBV12-3/TRBV12-4 | CASSLQGWDGYGYTF | TGTGCCAGCAGTCTACAGGGGTGGGACGGCTATGGCTACACCTTC
15 | TRBJ2-1 | . | TRBD1 | TRBV14 | CASRDTGTGEDEQFF | TGTGCCAGCAGAGATACCGGGACAGGGGAGGATGAGCAGTTCTTC
16 | TRBJ1-1 | few | . | TRBV6-5 | CASSYYGAGMNTEAFF | TGTGCCAGCAGTTACTATGGGGCAGGCATGAACACTGAAGCTTTCTTT
13 | TRBJ1-1 | . | . | TRBV6-1 | CATSRQLNTEAFF | TGTGCCACAAGTAGGCAGCTGAACACTGAAGCTTTCTTT
19 | TRBJ2-2 | . | TRBD2 | TRBV2 | CASRLTSGGQLANTGELFF | TGTGCCAGCAGGTTGACTAGCGGCGGACAGTTAGCGAACACCGGGGAGCTGTTTTTT
18 | TRBJ2-6 | . | TRBD2 | TRBV9 | CASSGGLPGGPGANVLTF | TGTGCCAGCAGCGGGGGACTCCCGGGGGGGCCTGGGGCCAACGTCCTGACTTTC
12 | TRBJ2-7 | . | . | TRBV30 | CAWSPSQYEQYF | TGTGCCTGGAGTCCATCCCAGTACGAGCAGTACTTC
13 | TRBJ2-7 | many | TRBD2 | TRBV5-8 | CASSLGGRGEQYF | TGTGCCAGCAGCTTGGGCGGGAGAGGCGAGCAGTACTTC
15 | TRBJ2-3 | many | TRBD2 | TRBV6-4 | CASSESLAGADTQYF | TGTGCCAGCAGTGAAAGTCTAGCGGGAGCAGATACGCAGTATTTT
18 | TRBJ2-7 | many | TRBD1 | TRBV18 | CASIPGQGVEEGVYEQYF | TGTGCCAGTATACCGGGACAGGGCGTTGAGGAGGGGGTCTACGAGCAGTACTTC
17 | TRBJ2-6 | many | . | TRBV7-3 | CASSPQDTATLANVLTF | TGTGCCAGCAGCCCCCAGGACACTGCGACGTTGGCCAACGTCCTGACTTTC
12 | TRBJ2-5 | . | . | TRBV29-1 | CSVGPGQETQYF | TGCAGCGTCGGCCCGGGACAAGAGACCCAGTACTTC
17 | TRBJ2-5 | . | TRBD2 | TRBV2 | CASSLAGDTGEQETQYF | TGTGCCAGCAGTCTAGCGGGGGACACCGGGGAGCAAGAGACCCAGTACTTC
11 | TRBJ2-7 | . | TRBD2 | TRBV20-1 | CSARDYDEQYF | TGCAGTGCTCGGGACTACGACGAGCAGTACTTC
15 | TRBJ1-3 | . | . | TRBV14 | CASSGQQITGNTIYF | TGTGCCAGCAGTGGACAGCAAATCACTGGAAACACCATATATTTT
12 | TRBJ2-3 | . | . | TRBV20-1 | CSGRSSTDTQYF | TGCAGTGGACGATCGAGCACAGATACGCAGTATTTT
16 | TRBJ2-7 | many | TRBD2 | TRBV6-1 | CASIDQRASGRREQYF | TGTGCCAGCATCGACCAGAGGGCTAGCGGGAGGCGCGAGCAGTACTTC
14 | TRBJ1-2 | . | . | TRBV4-1 | CASSQSTDSYGHTF | TGCGCCAGCAGCCAGTCCACGGACTCCTATGGCCACACCTTC
14 | TRBJ2-3 | . | . | TRBV29-1 | CSVDMAGARDTQYF | TGCAGCGTTGACATGGCAGGGGCTCGAGATACGCAGTATTTT
16 | TRBJ2-2 | once | . | TRBV20-1 | CSATTGHSGNTGELFF | TGCAGTGCAACGACAGGCCACTCTGGAAACACCGGGGAGCTGTTTTTT
13 | TRBJ2-3 | few | . | TRBV20-1 | CSARRMSTDTQYF | TGCAGTGCTAGGCGGATGAGCACAGATACGCAGTATTTT
12 | TRBJ2-1 | . | TRBD1 | TRBV29-1 | CSDGTGGFEQFF | TGCAGCGATGGGACAGGGGGCTTTGAGCAGTTCTTC
14 | TRBJ1-2 | many | . | TRBV12-3/TRBV12-4 | CASSFADGGTGYTF | TGTGCCAGCAGTTTCGCCGACGGAGGGACGGGCTACACCTTC
15 | TRBJ1-4 | . | . | TRBV4-1 | CASSQVPGANEKLFF | TGCGCCAGCAGCCAAGTCCCAGGGGCTAATGAAAAACTGTTTTTT
12 | TRBJ2-1 | . | . | TRBV30 | CAWTGVVNEQFF | TGTGCCTGGACAGGGGTGGTTAATGAGCAGTTCTTC
12 | TRBJ2-7 | few | . | TRBV7-8 | CASSLGSYEQYF | TGTGCCAGCAGTTTAGGCTCCTACGAGCAGTACTTC
16 | TRBJ2-3 | many | . | TRBV3-1 | CASSQTRRYWGDTQYF | TGTGCCAGCAGCCAAACTAGAAGGTACTGGGGAGATACGCAGTATTTT
15 | TRBJ2-2 | many | . | TRBV11-2 | CASSLEGRNTGELFF | TGTGCCAGCAGCCTCGAGGGGAGAAACACCGGGGAGCTGTTTTTT
12 | TRBJ2-1 | many | . | TRBV5-1 | CASSFGRDEQFF | TGCGCCAGCAGCTTTGGGCGGGATGAGCAGTTCTTC
14 | TRBJ2-2 | . | TRBD2 | TRBV24-1 | CATSEPGGTGELFF | TGTGCCACCAGTGAGCCCGGGGGGACTGGGGAGCTGTTTTTT
13 | TRBJ1-6 | . | TRBD1 | TRBV7-2 | CASSQDRGGLLHF | TGTGCCAGCAGCCAAGACAGGGGGGGACTCCTCCACTTT
12 | TRBJ1-1 | few | . | TRBV19 | CASSPPGLEAFF | TGTGCCAGTAGTCCCCCTGGACTCGAAGCTTTCTTT
12 | TRBJ2-3 | . | . | TRBV29-1 | CSVDLSTDTQYF | TGCAGCGTTGATTTAAGCACAGATACGCAGTATTTT
14 | TRBJ1-2 | many | TRBD1 | TRBV7-2 | CASSATGINYGYTF | TGTGCCAGCAGCGCGACAGGGATTAACTATGGCTACACCTTC
15 | TRBJ2-1 | . | TRBD2 | TRBV7-3 | CASSRGLAGTNEQFF | TGTGCCAGCAGCCGCGGACTAGCGGGGACCAATGAGCAGTTCTTC
13 | TRBJ1-6 | few | . | TRBV15 | CATSRGSGSPLHF | TGTGCCACCAGCAGAGGGTCTGGCTCACCCCTCCACTTT
16 | TRBJ1-5 | . | . | TRBV19 | CASSSLAGGDTSYEHF | TGTGCCAGTAGTTCACTAGCGGGAGGCGACACTTCCTACGAGCATTTT
13 | TRBJ1-6 | many | . | TRBV6-6 | CASSYSPQSPLHF | TGTGCCAGCAGTTATTCCCCCCAATCACCCCTCCACTTT